These 9 T cell receptor beta chains share one sample of origin, sequenced in a study of blood T cell repertoires in COVID-19. TCRdb's table, derived via immunoSEQ multiplex PCR, lists solely in-frame clones and lacks some. The repertoire consists of roughly 80,000 clones, with almost 85% occurring once and the leading ten covering 20% to 25%. The sequencing sample was made of peripheral blood. All receptors derive from a human donor in a cohort sampled during active COVID-19.

The CDR3, as DNA: TGTGCCAGCAGTTCACAGGGGGCTAAGAACGAGCAGTACTTC. Translation gives CASSSQGAKNEQYF. J is TRBJ2-7 and V is TRBV27; TRBD1 agrees at 9 bases. The germline gives CDR1 MNHEY, CDR2 SMNVEV (reference sequence). V lost 4 bases and J lost 5; bases outside the gene matches: 6. The CDR3 runs 14 residues.

A single count supports this clone. The rearrangement links TRBV3-1 (or the pseudogene TRBV3-2) to TRBJ2-3; 8 nucleotides align to TRBD2. In germline, CDR1 is LGHDT, CDR2 YNNKEL (reference sequence). V lost 0 bases to trimming and J lost 8 bases; unmatched junction nucleotides: 7. The CDR3 length is 15 residues. CDR3 sequence reads: CASSQEKRGPGTQYF. The CDR3 coding sequence is TGTGCCAGCAGCCAAGAAAAGCGGGGGCCCGGTACGCAGTATTTT.

The chain combines TRBV3-1 (or the pseudogene TRBV3-2) with TRBJ2-5; D possibly corresponds to TRBD2 (6 bases). Germline V gives CDR1 LGHDT, CDR2 YNNKEL (reference sequence). The CDR3 spans 14 residues. Trimming cost V 0 bases and J 2 bases, with 7 bases left between them. In nucleotides, the CDR3 is TGTGCCAGCAGCCAAGAGGGGACTCAAGAGACCCAGTACTTC. Protein: CASSQEGTQETQYF.

The chain couples TRBV28 to TRBJ1-6; a possible D gene is TRBD1 (5 bases). Germline V gene data show CDR1 as MDHEN and CDR2 as SYDVKM. The length of the CDR3 is 14 residues. With 8 bases removed from V and 5 bases from J, the gap between germline ends came to 13 bases. CDR3 sequence (DNA): TGTGCCAGCTCGGGGGGACTGAATAATTCACCCCTCCACTTT. Protein: CASSGGLNNSPLHF.

V is TRBV5-1 and J is TRBJ1-1; 7 nucleotides agree with TRBD1. Germline V CDR1 and CDR2: SGHRS, YFSETQ. This CDR3 contains 14 residues. V lost 3 bases to trimming and J lost 1 base; unmatched junction nucleotides: 3. Written as DNA, the CDR3 is TGCGCCAGCAGCTATGGGGACAGGAACACTGAAGCTTTCTTT. This sequence encodes CASSYGDRNTEAFF.

V gene TRBV6-5 combines with J gene TRBJ2-2; unclear D gene. Trimming cost V 8 bases and J 7 bases, with 8 bases left between them. CDR3 length: 11 amino acids. From germline, CDR1 is MNHEY and CDR2 SVGAGI. DNA for the CDR3: TGTGCCAGCTTTAAATACGGGGAGCTGTTTTTT. Protein sequence: CASFKYGELFF.

The gene calls are TRBV5-5 and TRBJ1-1; D is uncertain. V dropped 4 bases and J dropped 1 base, with 14 bases sitting between them. Germline CDR1 SGHKS, CDR2 YYEKEE (reference sequence). The CDR3 covers 15 residues. The CDR3 loop reads CASSPAEVQNTEAFF. In nucleotides, the CDR3 is TGTGCCAGCAGCCCCGCAGAGGTCCAGAACACTGAAGCTTTCTTT.

The chain joins TRBV5-1 to TRBJ2-5; 7 nucleotides line up with TRBD2. Trimming took 5 bases from V and 4 from J; bases not matched to a gene: 8. The V gene's germline CDR1 is SGHRS and CDR2 YFSETQ. This CDR3 contains 14 residues. The CDR3 DNA sequence: TGCGCCAGCAGTGCGGGTATAGCGGGAGAGACCCAGTACTTC. It yields the protein CASSAGIAGETQYF.

J is TRBJ1-4 and V is TRBV3-1 (or the pseudogene TRBV3-2), with a weak D call TRBD1 (6 bases). CDR3 length: 15 residues. Germline CDR1 and CDR2: LGHDT and YNNKEL (reference sequence). The V and J ends lost 6 bases and 5 bases respectively, with 16 bases between them. The CDR3 sequence is CASSFRGGSNEKLFF. CDR3 bases: TGTGCCAGCAGTTTCAGGGGAGGGTCGAATGAAAAACTGTTTTTT.